The 27 T cell receptor beta chains below all came from one sample that was sequenced in a study of cytomegalovirus exposure and HLA in healthy donors. The primer mix had 60 Vbeta and 13 Jbeta primers. The repertoire was sequenced with immunoSEQ multiplex PCR; TCRdb's copy has only in-frame clones and lacks some. The data hold approximately 110,000 clones, with over 60% observed a single time. The sample comprised PBMCs. These receptors were collected from a woman aged 35 to 49 in good health and CMV-seropositive.

This rearrangement joins TRBV2 to TRBJ2-7, with TRBD2 matching over 9 bases. The junction had 12 bases not matched to a gene; V was cut back by 3 bases and J by 9 bases. The CDR3 contains 15 residues. Germline V CDR1 and CDR2: SNHLY, FYNNEI. CDR3 loop: CASSERPSGTLLQYF. CDR3 bases: TGTGCCAGCAGTGAGAGGCCTAGCGGGACTCTATTGCAGTACTTC. Full variable domain (rest looked up from reference TRBV2 and TRBJ2-7): EPEVTQTPSHQVTQMGQEVILRCVPISNHLYFYWYRQILGQKVEFLVSFYNNEISEKSEIFDDQFSVERPDGSNFTLKIRSTKLEDSAMYFCASSERPSGTLLQYFGPGTRLTVT.

The V call is TRBV5-1, the J call TRBJ2-5, with a tentative D call TRBD2 (6 bases). CDR1 and CDR2 from the germline V gene are SGHRS and YFSETQ. V dropped 4 bases and J dropped 2 bases, with 9 bases sitting between them. The CDR3 length is 13 residues. This CDR3 reads CASSRGLQETQYF. The CDR3 bases are TGCGCCAGCAGCAGGGGACTGCAAGAGACCCAGTACTTC.

This clone was picked up a small number of times. The chain links TRBV5-6 to TRBJ1-5, with D unclear. V shed 3 bases and J shed 3 bases, with 13 bases lying between them. The CDR3 is 15 residues long. Germline CDR1 is SGHDT and CDR2 is YYEEEE. The CDR3 sequence is CASSSLDSPNQPQHF. The CDR3 nucleotides are TGTGCCAGCAGCTCCTTAGATTCCCCCAATCAGCCCCAGCATTTT.

This clone is a singleton in its sample. The genes are TRBV11-2 and TRBJ2-7; D is ambiguous. This CDR3 spans 13 amino acids. V was shortened by 4 bases and J by 4 bases, with 11 bases between the two germline ends. Germline values: CDR1 SGHAT, CDR2 FQNNGV. The CDR3 protein is CASSSLSLYEQYF. CDR3 DNA sequence: TGTGCCAGCAGCTCCTTAAGCTTGTACGAGCAGTACTTC.

This chain joins TRBV9 and TRBJ2-5; 9 bases are shared with TRBD2. Unmatched junction bases numbered 6, after V lost 2 bases and J lost 4 bases. This CDR3 spans 15 amino acids. CDR1 and CDR2 from the germline V gene are SGDLS and YYNGEE. DNA for the CDR3: TGTGCCAGCAGCGTTAGCGGGAGAGTGGGAGAGACCCAGTACTTC. Its protein product is CASSVSGRVGETQYF. Using reference TRBV9 and TRBJ2-5 for the parts outside the CDR3, the full variable domain is DSGVTQTPKHLITATGQRVTLRCSPRSGDLSVYWYQQSLDQGLQFLIQYYNGEERAKGNILERFSAQQFPDLHSELNLSSLELGDSALYFCASSVSGRVGETQYFGPGTRLLVL.

V gene TRBV6-1 combines with J gene TRBJ1-1, with a possible D match to TRBD1 (5 bases). Germline values: CDR1 MNHNS, CDR2 SASEGT. V lost 1 base and J 0 bases, leaving 12 bases between the germline ends. The CDR3 has 16 amino acids. CDR3 residues: CASSEVFRQLNTEAFF. The CDR3, as DNA: TGTGCCAGCAGTGAAGTCTTCAGACAGCTGAACACTGAAGCTTTCTTT.

The chain is built from TRBV19 and TRBJ1-2; no firm D call. The CDR3 sequence is 13 residues long. Trimming took off 3 bases at V and 1 base at J, with 6 bases between the two ends. The germline gives CDR1 LNHDA, CDR2 SQIVND (reference sequence). CDR3 sequence reads: CASSIRVNYGYTF. CDR3 DNA: TGTGCCAGTAGTATTAGAGTTAACTATGGCTACACCTTC.

The chain links TRBV21-1 to TRBJ2-7; the DNA was not used to check the table's D call, TRBD2. TRBV21-1 represents a pseudogene. CDR3 length: 18 amino acids. Here the CDR3 DNA reads TGTGCCAGCAGCAAAAAGGCCTCGCTAGGCGGGAGGCCCGAGGTAAGGGACTTC. Translated, it gives CASSKKASLGGRPEVRDF.

A single count supports this clone. This chain joins TRBV7-9 and TRBJ2-1; no firm D call. Germline V gene sequence: CDR1 SEHNR, CDR2 FQNEAQ (reference sequence). The CDR3 length is 14 residues. V was trimmed by 1 base and J by 6 bases, leaving 10 bases between them. The CDR3 reads CASSLGHPGNEQFF. CDR3 nucleotides: TGTGCCAGCAGCTTAGGGCACCCGGGCAATGAGCAGTTCTTC.

This clone was recorded a few times. J is TRBJ2-7 and V is TRBV5-1; 9 nucleotides agree with TRBD1. The CDR3 sequence is 14 residues long. The V gene end was trimmed by 4 bases and the J gene end by 3 bases; junction bases not matched to a gene: 5. The V gene's germline CDR1 is SGHRS and CDR2 YFSETQ. The DNA of the CDR3 is TGCGCCAGCAGCAAAGACAGGGGGTACTACGAGCAGTACTTC. This encodes CASSKDRGYYEQYF.

V is TRBV28 and J is TRBJ1-4, with a possible D match to TRBD1 (6 bases). V lost 3 bases and J lost 5, with 10 bases in between. The germline V gene encodes CDR1 MDHEN and CDR2 SYDVKM. The CDR3 sequence is 14 residues long. The CDR3 bases are TGTGCCAGCAGTTTTCAGGGGTTAAATGAAAAACTGTTTTTT. This gives the protein CASSFQGLNEKLFF.

This clone was found once. The chain joins TRBV4-2 to TRBJ1-5; D not resolved. Germline-derived CDR1 and CDR2 are LGHNA and YNFKEQ. This CDR3 region has 15 residues. V lost 7 bases and J lost 1, with 14 bases in between. CDR3: CASKSVSSSNQPQHF. The CDR3 nucleotides are TGTGCCAGCAAATCGGTCTCAAGCAGCAATCAGCCCCAGCATTTT.

The rearrangement links TRBV5-4 to TRBJ2-7; 9 positions match TRBD2. V lost 4 bases, J lost 6 bases, and 11 bases stayed unmatched. This CDR3 contains 15 residues. From germline, CDR1 is SGHNT and CDR2 YYREEE (reference sequence). The CDR3 DNA reads as TGTGCCAGCAGCACATTTAGCGGGGGCTTGCGCGAGCAGTACTTC. This codes for CASSTFSGGLREQYF. The variable domain in full, with the rest retrieved from reference TRBV5-4 and TRBJ2-7, is ETGVTQSPTHLIKTRGQQVTLRCSSQSGHNTVSWYQQALGQGPQFIFQYYREEENGRGNFPPRFSGLQFPNYSSELNVNALELDDSALYLCASSTFSGGLREQYFGPGTRLTVT.

The V gene is TRBV13, the J gene TRBJ1-1; a weak D match, TRBD1 (6 bases). V lost 5 bases to trimming and J lost 7 bases, with 20 bases between them. Per germline, CDR1 PRHDT and CDR2 FYEKMQ (reference sequence). The CDR3 is made up of 15 amino acids. In nucleotides, the CDR3 is TGTGCCAGCAGCCCTGACGGTTACGGGGGGCTTGAAGCTTTCTTT. Translating gives CASSPDGYGGLEAFF.

This chain links TRBV11-2 with TRBJ2-6, with D perhaps matching TRBD1 (5 bases). Trimming shortened V by 4 bases and J by 4 bases, and 11 bases separated the two germline ends. The CDR3 contains 15 residues. The germline V gene encodes CDR1 SGHAT and CDR2 FQNNGV. The CDR3 spells CASSSQGYGANVLTF. CDR3 nucleotides: TGTGCCAGCAGCTCCCAGGGATACGGGGCCAACGTCCTGACTTTC.

The V and J genes are TRBV5-1 and TRBJ2-3; the match to TRBD2 covers 14 bases. The CDR3 covers 16 residues. Losses at the gene ends were 5 bases for V and 5 bases for J; bases not matched to a gene: 7. Germline assignment: CDR1 SGHRS and CDR2 YFSETQ. This CDR3 reads CASSPTSGRVKDTQYF. For the CDR3, the DNA is TGCGCCAGCAGTCCGACTAGCGGGAGGGTAAAAGATACGCAGTATTTT.

The sample holds one count of this clone. The chain has TRBV4-1 and TRBJ2-1; 7 bases map to TRBD2. This CDR3 spans 13 amino acids. In germline, CDR1 is MGHRA, CDR2 YSYEKL. J lost 10 bases, V lost 1 base, and 4 bases had no gene match. The CDR3 region has the DNA TGCGCCAGCAGCCAAGCGAGCGGGGACGAGCAGTTCTTC. Translated: CASSQASGDEQFF.

The V call is TRBV11-2, the J call TRBJ2-6, with TRBD1 as a possible D gene (5 bases). Germline V gene lookup returns CDR1 SGHAT and CDR2 FQNNGV. Trimming removed 5 bases at V and 1 base at J, with 6 bases between. CDR3 size: 14 residues. CDR3 in amino acids: CASSHRSGANVLTF. Here the CDR3 DNA reads TGTGCCAGCAGCCACAGGTCTGGGGCCAACGTCCTGACTTTC.

The gene calls are TRBV5-4 and TRBJ2-5, with TRBD2 as a possible D gene (6 bases). CDR1 SGHNT and CDR2 YYREEE come from the germline V gene (reference sequence). The CDR3 covers 13 residues. V lost 4 bases, J lost 5 bases, and 12 bases lay in between. CDR3 nucleotides: TGTGCCAGCAGCCGGGACTCTGGGGAGACCCAGTACTTC. This sequence encodes CASSRDSGETQYF.

The chain is built from TRBV4-1 and TRBJ2-7, with 7 bases identical to TRBD1. J lost 5 bases, V lost 1 base, and 17 bases had no gene match. Germline loops: CDR1 MGHRA, CDR2 YSYEKL. The CDR3 consists of 18 residues. The CDR3 coding sequence is TGCGCCAGCAGCCAAGTATTGGTTCGGGCAGGGGGTTCAGACGAGCAGTACTTC. Amino acid sequence: CASSQVLVRAGGSDEQYF.

With regard to this clone: The same CDR3 can be traced to other DNA sequences in this sample. The genes are TRBV19 and TRBJ1-5, with no clear D. CDR3 size: 14 residues. Trimming pared 4 bases from V and 0 bases from J, leaving 7 bases between. CDR1 and CDR2 from the germline V gene are LNHDA and SQIVND (reference sequence). CDR3 in DNA: TGTGCCAGTAGTACGGGGATTAGCAATCAGCCCCAGCATTTT. This sequence encodes CASSTGISNQPQHF.

The CDR3 spells CASRLAGGDEQFF. CDR3 in DNA: TGTGCCAGTAGACTAGCGGGGGGTGATGAGCAGTTCTTC. The gene calls are TRBV19 and TRBJ2-1, with 12 bases aligning to TRBD2. Trimming cost V 6 bases and J 8 bases; bases outside gene matches: 2. The CDR3 loop spans 13 amino acids. CDR1 and CDR2 (germline): LNHDA, SQIVND (reference sequence).

The rearrangement links TRBV4-1 to TRBJ2-5, with 10 bases fitting TRBD2. Losses at the gene ends were 4 bases for V and 2 bases for J; bases not matched to a gene: 7. The germline V gene has CDR1 MGHRA and CDR2 YSYEKL. The length of the CDR3 is 16 residues. CDR3 loop: CASSLGTSALQETQYF. CDR3 nucleotides: TGCGCCAGCAGCCTTGGGACTAGCGCTCTGCAAGAGACCCAGTACTTC.

The rearrangement joins TRBV28 to TRBJ2-1; 12 nucleotides line up with TRBD1. V was pared by 5 bases and J by 8 bases, with 10 bases of the junction left unmatched. CDR3 length: 16 residues. Germline V lookup: CDR1 MDHEN, CDR2 SYDVKM. The CDR3 sequence: CASSPGGTGGMDEQFF. The CDR3 DNA reads as TGTGCCAGCAGTCCCGGAGGGACAGGGGGCATGGATGAGCAGTTCTTC.

This clone was seen a single time. V and J are TRBV12-2 and TRBJ2-7; TRBD2 is the table's D call and was not checked against the DNA. TRBV12-2 represents a pseudogene. The CDR3 is 14 residues long. CDR3: CASRLVGGPYEQYF. DNA for the CDR3: TGTGCAAGTCGCTTAGTGGGGGGGCCCTACGAGCAGTACTTC.

The chain uses TRBV15 and TRBJ2-7; TRBD2 matches 11 bases. Per the germline V gene, CDR1 is LNHNV and CDR2 is YYDKDF (reference sequence). The CDR3 loop spans 19 amino acids. After removal of 5 bases from V and 5 bases from J, the junction contained 20 bases not matched to a gene. In nucleotides, the CDR3 is TGTGCCACCAGCGGAAGGACTAGCGGGCAATTCAACGCCAGGGACGAGCAGTACTTC. Protein: CATSGRTSGQFNARDEQYF.

Remarks on this clone: Relative to the germline gene, one junction end is altered; a read error may explain this. The rearrangement joins TRBV10-2 to TRBJ2-4, with a possible D match to TRBD1 (7 bases). Germline CDR1 WSHSY, CDR2 SAAADI. The CDR3 contains 17 residues. CDR3 coding DNA: TGCGCCAGCAGTGACCACGGGACAGCACTAGCCAAAAACAGTCAGTACTTC. Residues: CASSDHGTALAKNSQYF.